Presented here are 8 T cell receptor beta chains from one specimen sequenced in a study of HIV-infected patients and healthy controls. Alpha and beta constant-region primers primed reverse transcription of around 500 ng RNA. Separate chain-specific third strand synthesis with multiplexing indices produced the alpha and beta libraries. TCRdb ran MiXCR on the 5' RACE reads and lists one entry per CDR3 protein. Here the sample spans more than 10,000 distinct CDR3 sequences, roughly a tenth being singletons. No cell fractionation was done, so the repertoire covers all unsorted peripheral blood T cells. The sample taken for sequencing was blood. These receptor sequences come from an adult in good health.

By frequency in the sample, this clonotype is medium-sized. This CDR3 reads CASSEGTPAQETQYF. DNA of the CDR3: TGTGCCAGCAGTGAAGGGACACCCGCCCAAGAGACCCAGTACTTC. This chain connects TRBV25-1 to TRBJ2-5; possibly TRBD1 for D (6 bases). Germline-derived CDR1 and CDR2 are MGHDK and SYGVNS. The CDR3 consists of 15 residues. The V and J ends lost 2 bases and 1 base respectively, with 11 bases between them.

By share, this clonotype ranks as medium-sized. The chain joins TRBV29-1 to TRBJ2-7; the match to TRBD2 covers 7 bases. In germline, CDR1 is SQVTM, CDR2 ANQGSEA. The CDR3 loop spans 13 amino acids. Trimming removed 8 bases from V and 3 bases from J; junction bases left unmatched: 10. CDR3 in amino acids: CSHLERDDYEQYF. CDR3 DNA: TGCAGCCACCTCGAGCGGGATGACTACGAGCAGTACTTC.

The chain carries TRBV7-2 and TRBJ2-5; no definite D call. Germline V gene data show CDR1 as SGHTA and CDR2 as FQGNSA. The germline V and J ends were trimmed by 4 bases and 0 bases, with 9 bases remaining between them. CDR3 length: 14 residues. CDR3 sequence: CASSSWVYQETQYF. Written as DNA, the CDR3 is TGTGCCAGCAGCTCCTGGGTGTACCAAGAGACCCAGTACTTC.

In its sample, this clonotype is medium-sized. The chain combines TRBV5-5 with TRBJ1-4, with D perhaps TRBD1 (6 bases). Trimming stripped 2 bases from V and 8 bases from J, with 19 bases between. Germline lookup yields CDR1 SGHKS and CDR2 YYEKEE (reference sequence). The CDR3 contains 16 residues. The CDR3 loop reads CASSLSILRGNEKLFF. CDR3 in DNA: TGTGCCAGCAGCTTATCCATCTTGAGGGGGAACGAAAAACTGTTTTTT.

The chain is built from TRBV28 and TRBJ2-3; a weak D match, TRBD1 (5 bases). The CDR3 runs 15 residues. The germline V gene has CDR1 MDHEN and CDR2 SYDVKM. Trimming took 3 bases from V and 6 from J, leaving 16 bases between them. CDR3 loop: CASSFLDSQRDTQYF. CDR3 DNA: TGTGCCAGCAGTTTCCTTGACAGCCAAAGGGATACGCAGTATTTT.

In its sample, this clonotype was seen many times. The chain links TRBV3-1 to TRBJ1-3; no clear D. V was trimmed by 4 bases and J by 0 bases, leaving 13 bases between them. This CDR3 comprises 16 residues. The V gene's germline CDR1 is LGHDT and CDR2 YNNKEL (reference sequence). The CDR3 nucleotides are TGTGCCAGCAGCCCCCCCGGGCTGCGCTCTGGAAACACCATATATTTT. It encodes CASSPPGLRSGNTIYF.

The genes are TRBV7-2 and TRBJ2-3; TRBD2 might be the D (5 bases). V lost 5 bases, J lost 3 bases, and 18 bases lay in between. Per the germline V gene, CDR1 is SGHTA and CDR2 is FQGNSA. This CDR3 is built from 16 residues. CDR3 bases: TGTGCCAGCAGCGCTACCCGGGATTTGGGTACAGATACGCAGTATTTT. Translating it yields CASSATRDLGTDTQYF.

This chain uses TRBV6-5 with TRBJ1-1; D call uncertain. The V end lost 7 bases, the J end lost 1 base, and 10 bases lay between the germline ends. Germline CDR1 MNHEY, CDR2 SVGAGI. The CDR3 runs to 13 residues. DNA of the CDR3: TGTGCCAGCATCAAGGACGGGAACACTGAAGCTTTCTTT. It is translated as CASIKDGNTEAFF.